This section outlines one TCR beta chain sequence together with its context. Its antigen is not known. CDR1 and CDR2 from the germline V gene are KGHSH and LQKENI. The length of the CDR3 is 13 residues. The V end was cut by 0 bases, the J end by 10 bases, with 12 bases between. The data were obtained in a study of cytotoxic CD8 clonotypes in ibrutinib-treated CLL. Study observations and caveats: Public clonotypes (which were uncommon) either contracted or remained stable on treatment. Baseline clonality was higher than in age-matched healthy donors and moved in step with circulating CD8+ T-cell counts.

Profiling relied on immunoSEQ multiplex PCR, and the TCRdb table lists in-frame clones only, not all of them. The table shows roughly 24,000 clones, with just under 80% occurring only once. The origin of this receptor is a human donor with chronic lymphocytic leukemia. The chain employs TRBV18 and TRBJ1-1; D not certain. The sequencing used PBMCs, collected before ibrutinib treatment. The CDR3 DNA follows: TGTGCCAGCTCACCACCGGAATCGGGGTTAGCTTTCTTT. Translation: CASSPPESGLAFF.